A selection of T cell receptor beta chains follows, all from one sample in a study of T cell changes during pregnancy in multiple sclerosis. Sequenced by immunoSEQ multiplex PCR; TCRdb stores in-frame clones only, minus some. The table has under 75,000 clones, about nine tenths seen once. Specimen: CD4+ T cells from peripheral blood mononuclear cells, collected after pregnancy. These receptor sequences come from a female donor with multiple sclerosis, enrolled in a pregnancy study. The CDR3 runs from the conserved cysteine through the conserved F or W. Fields, in order: D gene, clone size, J gene, V gene, CDR3 protein, CDR3 DNA. D genes are given only for firm matches. Expanded clones are given a class, and other clones once, few, many or no size at all.

TRBD1 - TRBJ1-1 TRBV25-1 CASTRTGRLNTEAFF TGTGCCAGCACAAGGACAGGGCGGTTGAACACTGAAGCTTTCTTT
- - TRBJ2-3 TRBV6-1 CASREGFTDTQYF TGTGCCAGCAGAGAGGGATTCACAGATACGCAGTATTTT
- - TRBJ2-7 TRBV7-2 CASSEPTGEQYF TGTGCCAGCAGCGAACCGACGGGGGAGCAGTACTTC
TRBD2 - TRBJ2-5 TRBV10-3 CAISESGGQETQYF TGTGCCATCAGTGAATCGGGGGGTCAAGAGACCCAGTACTTC
- - TRBJ1-5 TRBV16 CASSNWGTHDPLYSNQPQHF TGTGCCAGCAGCAACTGGGGGACACATGATCCCCTTTATAGCAATCAGCCCCAGCATTTT
- - TRBJ2-7 TRBV4-1 CASSQDPRVDPGQGEQYF TGCGCCAGCAGCCAAGATCCCCGGGTTGATCCCGGGCAGGGCGAGCAGTACTTC
- - TRBJ1-1 TRBV18 CASSPFAGNTEAFF TGTGCCAGCTCACCATTTGCCGGGAACACTGAAGCTTTCTTT
- - TRBJ2-3 TRBV1 CTSSRQVGPTDTQYF TGCACCAGCAGCCGGCAAGTTGGGCCCACAGATACGCAGTATTTT
- - TRBJ1-1 TRBV5-1 CASSLEAQGNTEAFF TGCGCCAGCAGTTTGGAAGCACAGGGTAACACTGAAGCTTTCTTT
- - TRBJ1-3 TRBV7-9 CASSLTPPLGNTIYF TGTGCCAGCAGCTTGACACCTCCTTTGGGAAACACCATATATTTT
TRBD2 - TRBJ2-2 TRBV5-6 CASSFLASGRVSTGELFF TGTGCCAGCAGCTTCCTTGCTAGCGGGAGAGTCTCCACCGGGGAGCTGTTTTTT
- - TRBJ2-2 TRBV4-2 CASSQVQGTGELFF TGTGCCAGCAGCCAAGTACAGGGAACCGGGGAGCTGTTTTTT
- - TRBJ2-1 TRBV7-9 CASSLVPGEGVNEQFF TGTGCCAGCAGCTTAGTGCCGGGGGAGGGGGTCAATGAGCAGTTCTTC
- - TRBJ1-1 TRBV12-5 CASGLVSGTTNTEAFF TGTGCTAGTGGTTTGGTATCTGGGACAACCAACACTGAAGCTTTCTTT
- - TRBJ2-7 TRBV19 CASSTRWGAYEQYF TGTGCCAGTAGTACCCGATGGGGCGCCTACGAGCAGTACTTC
- - TRBJ2-7 TRBV29-1 CSVEIQGSYEQYF TGCAGCGTTGAGATCCAGGGATCCTACGAGCAGTACTTC
- - TRBJ1-1 TRBV28 CASSLRGTVNTEAFF TGTGCCAGCAGTTTGCGGGGTACGGTGAACACTGAAGCTTTCTTT
TRBD1 - TRBJ1-1 TRBV30 CAWSVGTGRNTEAFF TGTGCCTGGAGTGTAGGGACAGGGCGGAACACTGAAGCTTTCTTT
- few TRBJ1-5 TRBV6-1 CASSAGQFLRSNQPQHF TGTGCCAGCAGTGCTGGACAGTTTTTGAGGAGCAATCAGCCCCAGCATTTT
- - TRBJ1-1 TRBV5-6 CASSQGFEAFF TGTGCCAGCAGCCAGGGTTTTGAAGCTTTCTTT
- once TRBJ2-7 TRBV30 CVWSVGGASSYEQYF TGTGTCTGGAGTGTGGGCGGGGCTAGCTCCTACGAGCAGTACTTC
TRBD2 once TRBJ2-7 TRBV19 CASSPWGLAGVGSSYEQYF TGTGCCAGTAGCCCCTGGGGACTAGCGGGAGTCGGATCTTCTTACGAGCAGTACTTC
TRBD2 - TRBJ2-1 TRBV10-3 CAINPPGMGLVVVGYNEQFF TGTGCCATCAATCCCCCGGGGATGGGACTAGTGGTCGTAGGCTACAATGAGCAGTTCTTC
- - TRBJ1-1 TRBV28 CASSFQANTEAFF TGTGCCAGCAGTTTCCAAGCGAACACTGAAGCTTTCTTT
- - TRBJ1-1 TRBV19 CASSIDPGNTEAFF TGTGCCAGTAGTATAGATCCGGGGAACACTGAAGCTTTCTTT
- - TRBJ1-2 TRBV19 CASSTQGTNYGYTF TGTGCCAGTAGTACCCAGGGTACCAACTATGGCTACACCTTC
TRBD1 - TRBJ1-1 TRBV6-6 CASSSAGTVNTEAFF TGTGCCAGCAGTTCGGCCGGGACAGTTAACACTGAAGCTTTCTTT
TRBD1 - TRBJ1-5 TRBV5-6 CASSLGQVNQPQHF TGTGCCAGCAGCCTTGGACAGGTCAATCAGCCCCAGCATTTT
- - TRBJ2-2 TRBV7-3 CASSYPAGGGTGELFF TGTGCCAGCAGCTACCCGGCAGGGGGAGGTACCGGGGAGCTGTTTTTT
TRBD2 - TRBJ2-1 TRBV4-1 CASSLSGGGLMAYNEQFF TGCGCCAGCAGCCTAAGCGGGGGGGGCCTAATGGCCTACAATGAGCAGTTCTTC
- - TRBJ1-1 TRBV7-9 CASSLTVNTEAFF TGTGCCAGCAGCCTGACAGTGAACACTGAAGCTTTCTTT
TRBD1 - TRBJ1-2 TRBV7-9 CASSFQNRDSYGYTF TGTGCCAGCAGCTTCCAGAACCGGGACAGCTATGGCTACACCTTC
- - TRBJ1-5 TRBV19 CASSIWANSNQPQHF TGTGCCAGTAGTATTTGGGCGAATAGCAATCAGCCCCAGCATTTT
- - TRBJ1-3 TRBV2 CASTPLSSGNTIYF TGTGCCAGCACCCCACTGAGCTCTGGAAACACCATATATTTT
- - TRBJ1-6 TRBV4-2 CASSQVGLYNSPLHF TGTGCCAGCAGCCAAGTTGGCCTTTATAATTCACCCCTCCACTTT
TRBD1 - TRBJ2-7 TRBV28 CASSPRGQAPSYEQYF TGTGCCAGCAGTCCCCGGGGACAGGCTCCCTCCTACGAGCAGTACTTC
- - TRBJ2-3 TRBV30 CAWSVLGSDTQYF TGTGCCTGGAGTGTACTTGGTTCAGATACGCAGTATTTT
- - TRBJ2-7 TRBV11-3 CASSPGPTYEQYF TGTGCCAGCAGCCCCGGTCCTACCTACGAGCAGTACTTC
TRBD1 - TRBJ1-2 TRBV5-4 CASELRDRDAGYTF TGTGCCAGCGAACTCCGGGACAGGGATGCTGGCTACACCTTC
TRBD1 - TRBJ2-7 TRBV28 CASSFRRGAGGNDEQYF TGTGCCAGCAGTTTTAGAAGGGGGGCAGGGGGCAACGACGAGCAGTACTTC
- - TRBJ1-3 TRBV5-1 CASSLNFNSGNTIYF TGCGCCAGCAGCTTAAATTTTAACTCTGGAAACACCATATATTTT
TRBD1 - TRBJ2-5 TRBV2 CASSEIRTGEETQYF TGTGCCAGCAGTGAAATTAGGACAGGGGAAGAGACCCAGTACTTC